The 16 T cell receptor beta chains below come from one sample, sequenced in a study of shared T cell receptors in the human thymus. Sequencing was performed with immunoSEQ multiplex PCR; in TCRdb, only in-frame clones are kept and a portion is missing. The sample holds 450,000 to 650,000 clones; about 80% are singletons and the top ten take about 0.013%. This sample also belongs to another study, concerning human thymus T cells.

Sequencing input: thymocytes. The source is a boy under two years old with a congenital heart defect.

For the CDR3, the DNA is TGTGCCAGCAGCCTTTGGCGGGGAGGACCTTACGAGCAGTACTTC. Its translation: CASSLWRGGPYEQYF. The chain is built from TRBV14 and TRBJ2-7; D is perhaps TRBD2 (6 bases). V was clipped by 4 bases and J by 4 bases, with 17 bases between them. The CDR3 has 15 amino acids. Germline CDR1 and CDR2: SGHDN and FVKESK.

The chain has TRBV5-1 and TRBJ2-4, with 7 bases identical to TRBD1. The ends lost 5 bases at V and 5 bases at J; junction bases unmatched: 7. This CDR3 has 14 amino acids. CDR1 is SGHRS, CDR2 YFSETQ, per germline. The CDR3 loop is CASSLITGENIQYF. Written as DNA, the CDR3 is TGCGCCAGCAGTCTAATCACAGGGGAAAACATTCAGTACTTC.

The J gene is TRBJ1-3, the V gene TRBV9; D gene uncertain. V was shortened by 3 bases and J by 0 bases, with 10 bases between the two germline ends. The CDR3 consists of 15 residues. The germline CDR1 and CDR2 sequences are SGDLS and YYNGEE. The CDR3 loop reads CASSAGPFSGNTIYF. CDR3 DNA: TGTGCCAGCAGCGCGGGTCCCTTCTCTGGAAACACCATATATTTT.

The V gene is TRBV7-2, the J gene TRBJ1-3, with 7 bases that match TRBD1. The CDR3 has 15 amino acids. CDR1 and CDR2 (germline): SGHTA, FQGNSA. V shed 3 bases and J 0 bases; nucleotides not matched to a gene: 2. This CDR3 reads CASSFGTDSGNTIYF. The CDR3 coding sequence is TGTGCCAGCAGCTTCGGGACAGACTCTGGAAACACCATATATTTT.

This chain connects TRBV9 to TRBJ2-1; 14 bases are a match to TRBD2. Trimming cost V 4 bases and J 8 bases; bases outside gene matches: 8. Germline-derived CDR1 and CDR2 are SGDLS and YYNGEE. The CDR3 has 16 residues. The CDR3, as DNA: TGTGCCAGCAGCCCGAGGACTAGCGGGAGGATCTATGAGCAGTTCTTC. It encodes CASSPRTSGRIYEQFF.

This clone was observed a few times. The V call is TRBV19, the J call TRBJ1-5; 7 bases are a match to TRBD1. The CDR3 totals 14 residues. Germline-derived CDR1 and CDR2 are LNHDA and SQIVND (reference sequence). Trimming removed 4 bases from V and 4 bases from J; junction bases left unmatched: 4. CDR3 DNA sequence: TGTGCCAGTAGTACCCGGGACAGAAATCAGCCCCAGCATTTT. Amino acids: CASSTRDRNQPQHF.

This chain's CDR3 is CASSLLASSSYEQYF. DNA of the CDR3: TGTGCCAGCAGTTTGCTAGCGAGCAGCTCCTACGAGCAGTACTTC. The chain is built from TRBV28 and TRBJ2-7, with a possible D match to TRBD2 (6 bases). Trimming shortened V by 3 bases and J by 0 bases, and 12 bases separated the two germline ends. The CDR3 extends over 15 amino acids. Germline CDR1 is MDHEN and CDR2 is SYDVKM.

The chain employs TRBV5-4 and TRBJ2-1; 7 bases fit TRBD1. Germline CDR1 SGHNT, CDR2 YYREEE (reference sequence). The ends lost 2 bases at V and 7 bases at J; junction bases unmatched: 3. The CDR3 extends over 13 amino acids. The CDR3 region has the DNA TGTGCCAGCAGCTTCGAACAGGGGAATGAGCAGTTCTTC. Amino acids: CASSFEQGNEQFF.

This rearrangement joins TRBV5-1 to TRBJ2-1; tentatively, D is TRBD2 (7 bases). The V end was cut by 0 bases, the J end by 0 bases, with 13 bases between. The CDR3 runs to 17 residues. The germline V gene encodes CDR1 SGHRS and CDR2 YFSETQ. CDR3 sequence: CASSLGSRGASYNEQFF. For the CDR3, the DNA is TGCGCCAGCAGCTTGGGGTCCCGGGGGGCCTCCTACAATGAGCAGTTCTTC.

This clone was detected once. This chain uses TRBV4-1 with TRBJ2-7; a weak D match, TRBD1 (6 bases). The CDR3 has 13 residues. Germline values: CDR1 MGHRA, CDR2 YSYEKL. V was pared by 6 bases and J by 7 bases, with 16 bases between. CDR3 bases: TGCGCCAGCAGTCCTCCTCAGGGGAGAGAGCAGTACTTC. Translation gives CASSPPQGREQYF.

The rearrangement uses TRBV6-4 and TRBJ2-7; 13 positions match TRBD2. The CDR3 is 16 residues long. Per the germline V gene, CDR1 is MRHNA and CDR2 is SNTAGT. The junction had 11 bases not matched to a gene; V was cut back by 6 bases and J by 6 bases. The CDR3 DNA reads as TGTGCCAGCAGCGTTAGGACTAGCGGGAGCCCCCTCGAGCAGTACTTC. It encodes CASSVRTSGSPLEQYF.

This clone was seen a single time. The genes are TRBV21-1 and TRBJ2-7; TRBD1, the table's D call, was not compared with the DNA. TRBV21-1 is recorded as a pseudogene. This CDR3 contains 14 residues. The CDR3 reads CASSETPRQGEQYF. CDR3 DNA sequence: TGTGCCAGCAGCGAAACGCCTCGACAGGGGGAGCAGTACTTC.

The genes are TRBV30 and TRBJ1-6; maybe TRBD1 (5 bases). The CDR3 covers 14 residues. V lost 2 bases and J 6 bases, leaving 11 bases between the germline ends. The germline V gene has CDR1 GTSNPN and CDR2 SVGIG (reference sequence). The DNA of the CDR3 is TGTGCCTGGAGTTTTGGGGGGTCTAATTCACCCCTCCACTTT. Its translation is CAWSFGGSNSPLHF.

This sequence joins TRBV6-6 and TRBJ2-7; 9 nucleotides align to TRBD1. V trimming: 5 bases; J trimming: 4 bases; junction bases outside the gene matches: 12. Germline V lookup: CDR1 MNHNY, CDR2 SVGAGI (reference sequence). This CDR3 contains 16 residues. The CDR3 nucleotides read TGTGCCAGCAGTATCCCACGGGACAGGGCACCTTACGAGCAGTACTTC. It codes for CASSIPRDRAPYEQYF.

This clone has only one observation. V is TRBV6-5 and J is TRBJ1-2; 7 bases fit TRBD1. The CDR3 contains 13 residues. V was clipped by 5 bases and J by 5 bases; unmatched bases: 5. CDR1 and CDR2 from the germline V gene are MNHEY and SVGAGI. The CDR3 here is CASSLGTEYGYTF. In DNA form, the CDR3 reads TGTGCCAGCAGTCTCGGGACAGAGTATGGCTACACCTTC.

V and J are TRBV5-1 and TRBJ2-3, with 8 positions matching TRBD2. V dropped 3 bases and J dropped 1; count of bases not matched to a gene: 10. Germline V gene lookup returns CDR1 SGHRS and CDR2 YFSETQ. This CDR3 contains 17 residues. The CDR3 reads CASSWGLGGLGTDTQYF. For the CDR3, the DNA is TGCGCCAGCAGCTGGGGACTAGGGGGGTTAGGCACAGATACGCAGTATTTT.